The 19 T cell receptor beta chains in this list originate from one sample, sequenced in a study of OX40 agonist ivuxolimab in advanced cancers. Clones were read by immunoSEQ multiplex PCR, and TCRdb kept only the in-frame ones, dropping some. In the table there are tens of thousands of clones, 90% of which are singletons. The sample in question was CD4+ or CD8+ T cells sorted from blood, obtained in a trial of the OX40 agonist ivuxolimab. The receptors derive from an adult with an advanced solid tumor such as melanoma, head and neck, liver or kidney cancer.

V is TRBV4-3 and J is TRBJ1-1; 11 bases agree with TRBD1. V gave up 3 bases and J gave up 5 bases; unmatched junction bases: 5. The CDR3 is 15 residues long. Germline-derived CDR1 and CDR2 are LGHNA and YSLEER. CDR3 residues: CASSHGTGGDTEAFF. CDR3 nucleotides: TGCGCCAGCAGCCATGGGACAGGGGGAGATACTGAAGCTTTCTTT.

CDR3 residues: CASSKGREGINEQFF. Here the CDR3 DNA reads TGTGCCAGCAGCAAGGGGCGGGAGGGAATCAATGAGCAGTTCTTC. The chain has TRBV9 and TRBJ2-1, with TRBD2 identical over 9 bases. Germline-derived CDR1 and CDR2 are SGDLS and YYNGEE. This CDR3 comprises 15 residues. Trimming cost V 4 bases and J 6 bases; bases outside gene matches: 8.

The rearrangement joins TRBV15 to TRBJ2-5; weak D call: TRBD2 (5 bases). The length of the CDR3 is 16 residues. V shed 0 bases and J shed 5 bases, with 16 bases lying between them. In germline, CDR1 is LNHNV, CDR2 YYDKDF (reference sequence). CDR3 amino acids: CATSRDRGSQVETQYF. DNA of the CDR3: TGTGCCACCAGCAGAGATCGAGGGAGCCAGGTCGAGACCCAGTACTTC.

This clone was found a few times. This chain's CDR3 is CASSLAPGSYEQYF. CDR3 nucleotide sequence: TGTGCCAGCAGCTTAGCGCCTGGCTCCTACGAGCAGTACTTC. This rearrangement joins TRBV7-2 to TRBJ2-7, with D unclear. V was shortened by 0 bases and J by 0 bases, with 6 bases between the two germline ends. The CDR3 length is 14 residues. Germline assignment: CDR1 SGHTA and CDR2 FQGNSA.

The chain uses TRBV18 and TRBJ1-1; D is ambiguous. This CDR3 has 12 amino acids. V dropped 4 bases and J dropped 6 bases, with 9 bases sitting between them. CDR1 and CDR2 (germline): KGHSH, LQKENI. CDR3: CASSLLGSEAFF. DNA for the CDR3: TGTGCCAGCTCACTCCTGGGCTCTGAAGCTTTCTTT.

This CDR3 reads CASSAGVGYTF. The CDR3 DNA is TGTGCCAGCAGTGCAGGGGTTGGCTACACCTTC. The rearrangement links TRBV2 to TRBJ1-2, with D possibly matching TRBD1 (6 bases). Germline V gene sequence: CDR1 SNHLY, CDR2 FYNNEI. The CDR3 has 11 residues. Trimming took 4 bases from V and 7 from J, leaving 7 bases between them.

The chain carries TRBV28 and TRBJ2-6; D is ambiguous. V was trimmed by 6 bases and J by 1 base, leaving 7 bases between them. The CDR3 is made up of 14 amino acids. The V gene's germline CDR1 is MDHEN and CDR2 SYDVKM. Written as DNA, the CDR3 is TGTGCCAGCAGCCTGCCGTCTGGGGCCAACGTCCTGACTTTC. This codes for CASSLPSGANVLTF.

The J gene is TRBJ1-2, the V gene TRBV6-5, with D uncertain. Germline CDR1 reads MNHEY; CDR2 reads SVGAGI. The CDR3 is 13 amino acids. V gave up 2 bases and J gave up 8 bases, with 12 bases separating them. The CDR3 reads CASSYEVDGGYTF. In nucleotides, the CDR3 is TGTGCCAGCAGTTACGAGGTGGATGGGGGCTACACCTTC.

The J gene is TRBJ1-5, the V gene TRBV2; the D is unclear. The CDR3 contains 13 residues. CDR1 is SNHLY and CDR2 is FYNNEI in the germline V gene. Between the trimmed V and J ends, which lost 2 bases and 6 bases, there was a span of 8 bases. The CDR3 spells CASSEWTVQPQHF. CDR3 nucleotides: TGTGCCAGCAGTGAATGGACGGTTCAGCCCCAGCATTTT.

The chain uses TRBV28 and TRBJ1-2; perhaps TRBD1 as D (6 bases). The CDR3 is 15 amino acids. CDR1 is MDHEN, CDR2 SYDVKM, per germline. The V end lost 6 bases, the J end lost 0 bases, and 14 bases lay between the germline ends. In DNA, the CDR3 is TGTGCCAGCAGACCAGGGGCCCTAGCTAACTATGGCTACACCTTC. It is translated as CASRPGALANYGYTF.

This clone was observed a handful of times. The CDR3 protein is CASSRGFQPQHF. Here the CDR3 DNA reads TGTGCCAGTTCCAGGGGATTTCAGCCCCAGCATTTT. J is TRBJ1-5 and V is TRBV6-1; tentative D call: TRBD1 (6 bases). Germline lookup yields CDR1 MNHNS and CDR2 SASEGT. The CDR3 is 12 amino acids. V dropped 9 bases and J dropped 6 bases, with 12 bases sitting between them.

This chain joins TRBV7-3 and TRBJ2-1; TRBD1 agrees at 9 bases. This CDR3 is built from 14 residues. Germline values: CDR1 SGHTA, CDR2 FQGTGA. Trimming at V came to 3 bases and at J to 6 bases, leaving 3 bases not matched to a gene. The CDR3 sequence is CASSFRDRVNEQFF. The CDR3 region has the DNA TGTGCCAGCAGCTTTCGGGACAGGGTCAATGAGCAGTTCTTC.

J is TRBJ1-1 and V is TRBV11-3, with D unresolved. Germline V gives CDR1 SGHNT, CDR2 YENEEA. V was trimmed by 0 bases and J by 1 base, leaving 3 bases between them. The CDR3 sequence is 13 residues long. This CDR3 is CASSLEGNTEAFF. The DNA for the CDR3 is TGTGCCAGCAGCTTAGAAGGGAACACTGAAGCTTTCTTT.

The chain combines TRBV27 with TRBJ2-6; D unclear. CDR3 length: 12 amino acids. In germline, CDR1 is MNHEY, CDR2 SMNVEV (reference sequence). The ends were cut back, 6 bases at V and 4 bases at J, with 4 bases in the middle. In DNA, the CDR3 is TGTGCCAGCAGAACCGGGGCCAACGTCCTGACTTTC. Translated, it gives CASRTGANVLTF. Using reference TRBV27 and TRBJ2-6 for the parts outside the CDR3, the full variable domain is EAQVTQNPRYLITVTGKKLTVTCSQNMNHEYMSWYRQDPGLGLRQIYYSMNVEVTDKGDVPEGYKVSRKEKRNFPLILESPSPNQTSLYFCASRTGANVLTFGAGSRLTVL.

V and J are TRBV6-5 and TRBJ2-7; D unresolved. Germline values: CDR1 MNHEY, CDR2 SVGAGI. The CDR3 loop spans 13 amino acids. The ends were cut back, 7 bases at V and 4 bases at J, with 14 bases in the middle. The CDR3 nucleotides are TGTGCCAGCAAGGGCGGCAGATATTACGAGCAGTACTTC. Its translation is CASKGGRYYEQYF.

The rearrangement joins TRBV4-3 to TRBJ1-5; no clear D. Per germline, CDR1 LGHNA and CDR2 YSLEER. The CDR3 consists of 13 residues. Trimming cost V 0 bases and J 7 bases, with 7 bases left between them. CDR3: CASSQDFGQPQHF. In nucleotides, the CDR3 is TGCGCCAGCAGCCAAGATTTCGGGCAGCCCCAGCATTTT.

V usage is TRBV10-3 and J usage is TRBJ2-5; D gene unclear. CDR1 is ENHRY, CDR2 SYGVKD, per germline. The V end lost 7 bases, the J end lost 0 bases, and 9 bases lay between the germline ends. The CDR3 runs to 13 residues. The CDR3 DNA is TGTGCCATCACTCGAGAGTACCAAGAGACCCAGTACTTC. Translating it yields CAITREYQETQYF.

This chain joins TRBV5-1 and TRBJ2-1; TRBD1 agrees at 7 bases. Looked up from germline, CDR1 is SGHRS and CDR2 is YFSETQ. Trimming removed 0 bases from V and 4 bases from J; junction bases left unmatched: 13. This CDR3 spans 18 amino acids. The CDR3, as DNA: TGCGCCAGCAGCTTGGCGGGGACAGCCGACCCCCCTTACAATGAGCAGTTCTTC. Its translation is CASSLAGTADPPYNEQFF.

The rearrangement uses TRBV6-5 and TRBJ1-5; possible D gene TRBD1, 6 bases. This CDR3 is built from 15 residues. V lost 4 bases, J lost 3 bases, and 13 bases lay in between. Looked up from germline, CDR1 is MNHEY and CDR2 is SVGAGI. The CDR3 bases are TGTGCCAGCAGTTGGCCGGGGGCCTCCAATCAGCCCCAGCATTTT. Translating it yields CASSWPGASNQPQHF.